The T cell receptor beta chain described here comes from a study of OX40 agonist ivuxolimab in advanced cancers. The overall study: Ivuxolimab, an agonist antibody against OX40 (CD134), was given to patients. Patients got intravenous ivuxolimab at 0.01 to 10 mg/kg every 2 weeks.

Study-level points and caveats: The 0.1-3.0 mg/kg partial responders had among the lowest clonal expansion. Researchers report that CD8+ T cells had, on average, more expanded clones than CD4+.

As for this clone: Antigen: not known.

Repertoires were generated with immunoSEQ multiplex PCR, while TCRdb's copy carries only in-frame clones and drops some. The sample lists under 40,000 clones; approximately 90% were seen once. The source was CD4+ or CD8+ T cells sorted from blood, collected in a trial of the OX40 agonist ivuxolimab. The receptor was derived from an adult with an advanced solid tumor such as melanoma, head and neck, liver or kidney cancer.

As DNA, the CDR3 is TGTGCCAGCAGCTCGGGACAGGGGTGGACCACAGATACGCAGTATTTT. This sequence encodes CASSSGQGWTTDTQYF. V is TRBV7-3 and J is TRBJ2-3; TRBD1 aligns across 10 bases. Germline V gene data show CDR1 as SGHTA and CDR2 as FQGTGA. This CDR3 has 16 amino acids. V lost 4 bases and J lost 2; bases outside the gene matches: 6.